This T cell receptor (beta chain) comes out of a study of relationships among human T cell subsets. TCR alpha and beta CDR3s were amplified from mRNA by semiquantitative ARM-PCR. Exponential amplification used communal superprimers after tagged nested gene-specific primers in ARM-PCR. Exonuclease cleared nested primers, then first-round products were reamplified. TCRdb fed the multiplex PCR reads into MiXCR, producing one record per CDR3 protein. The table lists some 13,000 distinct CDR3 sequences, approximately 64% of them singletons. The CDR3 has 14 residues. Germline CDR1 LNHDA, CDR2 SQIVND (reference sequence). V shed 4 bases, J shed 11 bases, and the junction held 13 bases outside the gene matches. This clonotype was seen a handful of times. After CD25, CD56 and CD294 bead selections, the flow-through was collected as Th1 cells.

Sequenced input: CD4+ Th1 cells sorted from blood. The receptor's source is a man aged 35-49 years in good health. The rearrangement uses TRBV19 and TRBJ2-7; 8 positions match TRBD1. The DNA of the CDR3 is TGTGCCAGTAGTAAGACGGGACAGGACCCCCTAAAGTACTTC. Translation gives CASSKTGQDPLKYF.